The 10 T cell receptor beta chains reported below all come from one sample, sequenced in a study of cytomegalovirus exposure and HLA in healthy donors. PCR employed 60 Vbeta and 13 Jbeta primers. TCRdb's table, derived via immunoSEQ multiplex PCR, lists solely in-frame clones and lacks some. Altogether around 150,000 clones are present, approximately 79% being singletons, with the ten largest covering 1.7%. Sequenced material: PBMCs. The receptors here all came from a woman aged 25 to 45 in good health and CMV-seronegative.

The gene calls are TRBV5-6 and TRBJ2-1, with TRBD2 as a possible D gene (6 bases). V was shortened by 2 bases and J by 3 bases, with 15 bases between the two germline ends. The CDR3 has 16 amino acids. Germline V gives CDR1 SGHDT, CDR2 YYEEEE. CDR3 sequence (DNA): TGTGCCAGCAGCTTAATGAGGAGGGGACTCTACAATGAGCAGTTCTTC. Translating it yields CASSLMRRGLYNEQFF.

The rearrangement links TRBV27 to TRBJ2-7; TRBD1 agrees at 8 bases. The CDR3 length is 15 residues. Germline V lookup: CDR1 MNHEY, CDR2 SMNVEV (reference sequence). Germline trimming cut 4 bases from V and 3 bases from J; bases unmatched to any gene: 8. CDR3 sequence: CASSSPQGAVYEQYF. The CDR3 nucleotides are TGTGCCAGCAGTTCCCCCCAGGGGGCGGTCTACGAGCAGTACTTC.

This clone was detected only once. The V call is TRBV29-1, the J call TRBJ1-1; D is undetermined. With 6 bases removed from V and 4 bases from J, the gap between germline ends came to 15 bases. Germline CDR1 is SQVTM and CDR2 is ANQGSEA. The CDR3 is 13 residues long. CDR3 sequence reads: CSVSKSSSTEAFF. In nucleotides, the CDR3 is TGCAGCGTCTCCAAATCCTCGAGCACTGAAGCTTTCTTT.

The rearrangement joins TRBV4-2 to TRBJ1-6; D may be TRBD1 (6 bases). The germline gives CDR1 LGHNA, CDR2 YNFKEQ. V was clipped by 4 bases and J by 7 bases, with 11 bases between them. The CDR3 runs to 14 residues. CDR3 protein: CASSRTETNSPLHF. The CDR3, as DNA: TGTGCCAGCAGCCGGACAGAAACAAATTCACCCCTCCACTTT.

This clone was seen a few times. This sequence joins TRBV6-5 and TRBJ1-4, with D hard to call. This CDR3 spans 15 amino acids. Germline values: CDR1 MNHEY, CDR2 SVGAGI. V was shortened by 1 base and J by 5 bases, with 11 bases between the two germline ends. This chain's CDR3 is CASSYYRDLNEKLFF. The DNA for the CDR3 is TGTGCCAGCAGTTACTACCGGGATTTAAATGAAAAACTGTTTTTT.

The chain uses TRBV29-1 and TRBJ1-1; D might be TRBD1 (5 bases). The CDR3 length is 13 residues. The V gene's germline CDR1 is SQVTM and CDR2 ANQGSEA. V was pared by 1 base and J by 4 bases, with 10 bases between. CDR3 coding DNA: TGCAGCGTTGAAGGGGTGACAGTCACTGAAGCTTTCTTT. This translates into CSVEGVTVTEAFF.

The chain joins TRBV6-1 to TRBJ1-5; tentatively, D is TRBD1 (5 bases). The germline gives CDR1 MNHNS, CDR2 SASEGT. Deletions cut 3 bases from V and 6 bases from J, with 9 bases between. The CDR3 length is 13 residues. The DNA for the CDR3 is TGTGCCAGCAGTGAGGGGGGAAGTCAGCCCCAGCATTTT. Amino acid sequence: CASSEGGSQPQHF.

The chain has TRBV30 and TRBJ2-3, with 7 bases fitting TRBD1. The CDR3 consists of 12 residues. Germline V lookup: CDR1 GTSNPN, CDR2 SVGIG (reference sequence). V dropped 5 bases and J dropped 1; count of bases not matched to a gene: 0. This CDR3 is CAWGQGTDTQYF. Here the CDR3 DNA reads TGTGCCTGGGGACAGGGCACAGATACGCAGTATTTT.

As for this clone: The germline gene is not matched at one end of the junction; a read error may be the cause. The sample carries other DNA sequences with the same CDR3. This chain joins TRBV6-5 and TRBJ1-1, with D maybe TRBD1 (5 bases). Germline V gene sequence: CDR1 MNHEY, CDR2 SVGAGI. CDR3 length: 16 residues. The CDR3: CASSYSIWGENTEAFF. As DNA, the CDR3 is TGTGCCAGTAGTTACTCGATCTGGGGGGAGAACACTGAAGCTTTCTTT.

This chain connects TRBV5-5 to TRBJ2-1; D perhaps matches TRBD1 (5 bases). V lost 2 bases and J lost 4, with 13 bases in between. The CDR3 is made up of 15 amino acids. Germline V gives CDR1 SGHKS, CDR2 YYEKEE (reference sequence). The CDR3 bases are TGTGCCAGCAGCTTACCAGGGATAAGATACAATGAGCAGTTCTTC. Its protein is CASSLPGIRYNEQFF.